In this sample, the clone carrying this T cell receptor (beta chain) turned up a few times. During its preparation, the TCRbeta library received unique molecular identifiers. Each CDR3 protein is one row after TCRdb ran MiXCR on the PCR reads. Of around 400,000 distinct CDR3 sequences in the sample, under 13% were seen once. The sample comes from a study of T-cell reconstitution after alpha-beta-depleted transplantation in children. The CDR3 has 12 amino acids. Per the germline V gene, CDR1 is SGHTA and CDR2 is FQGNSA. Trimming took off 0 bases at V and 11 bases at J, with 8 bases between the two ends.

This clonotype was obtained from a human donor who donated a stem cell graft to a child with acute myeloid leukemia. V gene TRBV7-2 combines with J gene TRBJ2-4; D ambiguous. Sequencing was performed on PBMCs from the stem cell graft donor, taken from the stem cell graft. DNA for the CDR3: TGTGCCAGCAGCTTAGCGTTAAGTGTTCAGTACTTC. This codes for CASSLALSVQYF.